The 7 T cell receptor beta chains in this list originate from one sample, sequenced in a study of persistence of HIV-infected CD4 T cells (dated by TCRdb to about 2020). The immunoSEQ hsTCRB assay version 4, run in survey mode, was used to sequence TCRbeta repertoires from genomic DNA. TCRdb took this table from immuneACCESS and kept in-frame rearrangements with V and J called. Such tables lack part of the clones; where checked against another copy, unresolved V genes explain under half of the gap, and the rest is unexplained. A total of tens of thousands of clones appear in this sample, roughly nine tenths of them only once. Approximately 0.45% of the sample rests with the top ten. Their antigen targets remain unknown. The treatment or condition tag for this specimen amounts to: suppressive antiretroviral therapy. As a nonspecific positive control representing the CD4+ T cell repertoire, cells were stimulated with anti-CD3/anti-CD28 magnetic beads. Responding CD4+ T cells were sorted by upregulation of both CD40 ligand and CD69.

The material was CD4+ T cells sorted from PBMCs after approximately 19-hour stimulation, obtained from a patient who received antiretroviral therapy. This specimen's cell subset or site label, per the study, means: CD40L+CD69+ CD4 T cells responding to anti-CD3/anti-CD28 beads, representing the overall repertoire. The receptors originated from an adult woman with HIV who was CMV-seropositive.

This sequence joins TRBV27 and TRBJ1-2, with 8 bases fitting TRBD1. The trim removed 3 bases at V and 0 bases at J, leaving 12 bases unmatched. This CDR3 comprises 18 residues. Germline loops: CDR1 MNHEY, CDR2 SMNVEV (reference sequence). The CDR3: CASSFLPLRTGTNYGYTF. CDR3 coding DNA: TGTGCCAGCAGTTTCTTGCCCCTTAGGACAGGGACTAACTATGGCTACACCTTC.

The chain joins TRBV6-5 to TRBJ2-1; D gene unclear. V was clipped by 0 bases and J by 7 bases, with 13 bases between them. Germline CDR1 and CDR2: MNHEY and SVGAGI. There are 15 residues in the CDR3. CDR3: CASSYSIQIKNEQFF. CDR3 nucleotide sequence: TGTGCCAGCAGTTACTCGATCCAGATAAAGAATGAGCAGTTCTTC.

The gene calls are TRBV7-7 and TRBJ2-1; D may correspond to TRBD1 or TRBD2 (5 bases each). V lost 4 bases, J lost 5 bases, and 18 bases lay in between. The CDR3 length is 16 residues. Germline values: CDR1 SSHAT, CDR2 FNYEAQ (reference sequence). The CDR3: CASSSTLGDLHNEQFF. Here the CDR3 DNA reads TGTGCCAGCAGCTCCACACTAGGGGATTTACACAATGAGCAGTTCTTC.

V and J are TRBV19 and TRBJ2-3; D is unresolved. The germline V and J ends were trimmed by 5 bases and 0 bases, with 12 bases remaining between them. The CDR3 loop spans 15 amino acids. CDR1 is LNHDA and CDR2 is SQIVND in the germline V gene (reference sequence). The CDR3 DNA reads as TGTGCCAGTAGTCCCTGGGCAGAGAGCACAGATACGCAGTATTTT. Its protein product is CASSPWAESTDTQYF.

The chain is built from TRBV18 and TRBJ1-5, with 7 bases lining up with TRBD1. CDR3 size: 16 residues. Per the germline V gene, CDR1 is KGHSH and CDR2 is LQKENI. Trimming removed 4 bases from V and 2 bases from J; junction bases left unmatched: 8. CDR3 bases: TGTGCCAGCTCACTTACCAGGGGGTCCGGCAATCAGCCCCAGCATTTT. It is translated as CASSLTRGSGNQPQHF.

CDR3 nucleotide sequence: TGTGCCAGCAGCTCTCCGGGACTAGAGTTTGGCACAGATACGCAGTATTTT. Amino acids: CASSSPGLEFGTDTQYF. This chain joins TRBV3-1 (or the pseudogene TRBV3-2) and TRBJ2-3, with 8 bases identical to TRBD2. The ends lost 5 bases at V and 1 base at J; junction bases unmatched: 11. CDR3 size: 17 residues. Germline V gives CDR1 LGHDT, CDR2 YNNKEL (reference sequence).

The CDR3 spells CASSEGFRNTEAFF. The CDR3 nucleotides read TGTGCCAGCAGTGAAGGGTTCAGGAACACTGAAGCTTTCTTT. The chain carries TRBV6-1 and TRBJ1-1; D remains unclear. The CDR3 is 14 amino acids. V lost 1 base to trimming and J lost 1 base, with 7 bases between them. The V gene's germline CDR1 is MNHNS and CDR2 SASEGT.